The entry that follows covers one T cell receptor beta chain sequence. TCRdb's table, derived via immunoSEQ multiplex PCR, lists solely in-frame clones and lacks some. Of 150,000 to 200,000 clones detected, 78% appear once; the ten largest clones hold 2.5% to 3%. The data stem from a study of blood T cell repertoires in COVID-19. Turning to the study itself: T cells, B-cell-depleted T cells, or PBMCs supplied cDNA or gDNA.

Germline values: CDR1 LGHNA, CDR2 YNFKEQ. J gave up 2 bases and V 1 base, and 8 bases lay outside the gene matches. The CDR3 is 17 residues long. The source is a woman aged 80 or older with active or convalescent COVID-19. The sequenced sample consisted of peripheral blood. The rearrangement links TRBV4-2 to TRBJ2-5, with 9 bases matching TRBD2. The CDR3 coding sequence is TGTGCCAGCAGCCAAGGGGTAATGGCGGGGGGGCAAGAGACCCAGTACTTC. Its translation: CASSQGVMAGGQETQYF.